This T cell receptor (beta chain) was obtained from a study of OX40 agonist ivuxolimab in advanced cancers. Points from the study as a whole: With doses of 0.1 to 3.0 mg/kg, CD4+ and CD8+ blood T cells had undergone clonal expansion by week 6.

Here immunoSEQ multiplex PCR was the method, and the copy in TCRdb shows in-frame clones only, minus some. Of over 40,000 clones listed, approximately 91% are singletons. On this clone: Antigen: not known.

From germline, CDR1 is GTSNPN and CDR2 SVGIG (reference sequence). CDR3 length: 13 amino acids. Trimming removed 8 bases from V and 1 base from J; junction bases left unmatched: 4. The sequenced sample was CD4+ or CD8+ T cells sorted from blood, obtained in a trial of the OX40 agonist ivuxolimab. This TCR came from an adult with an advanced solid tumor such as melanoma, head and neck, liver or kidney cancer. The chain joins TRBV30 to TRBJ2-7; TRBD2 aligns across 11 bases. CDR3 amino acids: CAGTSGGSYEQYF. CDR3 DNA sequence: TGTGCCGGAACTAGCGGGGGTTCCTACGAGCAGTACTTC.